A selection of T cell receptor beta chains follows, all from one sample in a study of T cell responses to AZD1222 COVID-19 vaccine. Clones were sequenced by immunoSEQ multiplex PCR, and TCRdb holds only the in-frame ones, with some missing. The table shows roughly 87,000 clones, with more than 70% occurring only once. The material was peripheral blood, obtained 28 days after the second AZD1222 dose. The receptor set was obtained from an adult who received the AZD1222 COVID-19 vaccine. CDR3s include the opening cysteine and the closing phenylalanine or tryptophan. A D gene is named only where the DNA matches it firmly. A row's size may be missing; if present it is once, few, many or a size class.

clone_size d_call j_call v_call cdr3_aa cdr3_nt
NA NA TRBJ2-7 TRBV7-7 CASSPSEGIEQYF TGTGCTAGCAGCCCTTCGGAGGGTATCGAGCAGTACTTC
NA TRBD2 TRBJ2-3 TRBV6-6 CASTRTSAKVDTQYF TGTGCCAGCACCCGGACTAGCGCGAAGGTTGATACGCAGTATTTT
NA NA TRBJ2-7 TRBV19 CASSIGGRQYF TGTGCCAGTAGTATAGGAGGGAGGCAGTACTTC
NA NA TRBJ1-5 TRBV6-2/TRBV6-3 CASSTPSGAPHF TGTGCCAGCAGTACGCCCTCAGGGGCCCCCCATTTT
once NA TRBJ1-1 TRBV7-3 CASSLGGRNTEAFF TGTGCCAGCAGCTTAGGTGGCAGGAACACTGAAGCTTTCTTT
few NA TRBJ2-3 TRBV7-9 CASSLVALQADTQYF TGTGCCAGCAGCTTAGTTGCCCTACAGGCGGATACGCAGTATTTT
once TRBD1 TRBJ1-5 TRBV3-1/TRBV3-2 CASSDRGPLNQPQHF TGTGCCAGCAGCGACAGGGGCCCACTCAATCAGCCCCAGCATTTT
NA NA TRBJ1-2 TRBV7-9 CASSQGFAGGYTF TGTGCCAGCAGCCAAGGCTTTGCGGGTGGCTACACCTTC
NA NA TRBJ2-2 TRBV7-2 CASSLALDDGELFF TGTGCCAGCAGCTTAGCTCTAGACGACGGGGAGCTGTTTTTT
NA TRBD1 TRBJ2-7 TRBV27 CASGGHRDREYF TGTGCCAGCGGGGGACACCGGGACAGGGAATACTTC
NA NA TRBJ2-5 TRBV15 CATSPGPTGETQYF TGTGCCACCAGCCCCGGGCCTACGGGGGAGACCCAGTACTTC
NA NA TRBJ1-1 TRBV7-9 CASSTRTGNTEAFF TGTGCCAGCAGCACCCGGACGGGGAACACTGAAGCTTTCTTT
NA NA TRBJ2-5 TRBV5-1 CASSLPMGKETQYF TGCGCCAGCAGCTTACCGATGGGGAAGGAGACCCAGTACTTC
NA NA TRBJ2-7 TRBV27 CASSSQLGTREGSEQYF TGTGCCAGCAGTTCGCAACTCGGGACACGCGAGGGCTCCGAGCAGTACTTC
few NA TRBJ1-5 TRBV11-2 CASSQRAGSNQPQHF TGTGCCAGCAGCCAGCGGGCAGGGAGTAATCAGCCCCAGCATTTT
NA NA TRBJ2-2 TRBV29-1 CSVSSWGPGTGELFF TGCAGCGTTTCCTCGTGGGGGCCGGGTACCGGGGAGCTGTTTTTT
NA TRBD1 TRBJ1-4 TRBV6-1 CASSARTGWESNEKLFF TGTGCCAGCAGTGCACGGACAGGGTGGGAGTCTAATGAAAAACTGTTTTTT
NA TRBD2 TRBJ2-1 TRBV7-3 CASSLQPWGTSGSNEQFF TGTGCCAGCAGCTTACAACCCTGGGGGACTAGCGGGAGCAATGAGCAGTTCTTC
NA NA TRBJ2-1 TRBV7-8 CASTLTGEQFF TGTGCCAGCACCTTGACCGGTGAGCAGTTCTTC
NA NA TRBJ1-1 TRBV10-1 CASSGAGNTEAFF TGCGCCAGCAGTGGTGCAGGGAACACTGAAGCTTTCTTT
NA NA TRBJ2-2 TRBV29-1 CSAFTGELFF TGCAGCGCTTTCACCGGGGAGCTGTTTTTT
NA NA TRBJ2-1 TRBV25-1 CASSDYIPSNEQFF TGTGCCAGCAGTGATTATATCCCATCCAATGAGCAGTTCTTC
NA TRBD2 TRBJ2-1 TRBV25-1 CASRRLAGAWNEQFF TGTGCCAGCAGACGACTAGCGGGAGCGTGGAATGAGCAGTTCTTC
NA NA TRBJ2-5 TRBV7-7 CASSFSGGLETQYF TGTGCTAGCAGCTTTTCCGGGGGCTTGGAGACCCAGTACTTC
NA TRBD2 TRBJ2-1 TRBV19 CASSIRTSGNEQFF TGTGCCAGTAGTATAAGGACTAGCGGTAATGAGCAGTTCTTC
NA TRBD1 TRBJ1-4 TRBV5-1 CASSNQGGSNEKLFF TGCGCCAGCAGCAATCAGGGGGGATCTAATGAAAAACTGTTTTTT
NA NA TRBJ1-1 TRBV7-9 CASSLVLPEVEAFF TGTGCCAGCAGCTTAGTGTTGCCAGAAGTTGAAGCTTTCTTT